A selection of T cell receptor beta chains follows, all from one sample in a study of CD8 T cells in ankylosing spondylitis. MiXCR was run by TCRdb on the 5' RACE reads, yielding one entry per CDR3 protein. Of more than 150,000 distinct CDR3 sequences in the sample, about 18% were seen once. Source material: blood, either unsorted or a sorted T cell fraction (not recorded which). Receptor source: a male donor aged 10 to 35 with ankylosing spondylitis or in good health (not recorded which). Both conserved end residues are part of each CDR3. A D gene is named only where the DNA matches it firmly. Clone size is not always given. Where it is, it says once, few, many or a class for expanded clones.

V: TRBV7-9; size: many; J: TRBJ2-1; D: -; DNA: TGTGCCAGCAGCTTAAGATCGCATGAGCAGTTCTTC; CDR3: CASSLRSHEQFF
V: TRBV3-1; size: -; J: TRBJ2-1; D: -; DNA: TGTGCCAGCAGCCAAGATACCAATGAGCAGTTCTTC; CDR3: CASSQDTNEQFF
V: TRBV20-1; size: few; J: TRBJ1-5; D: -; DNA: TGCAGTGCTAGGGAGGGTCAGGCGGCCTCAAATCAGCCCCAGCATTTT; CDR3: CSAREGQAASNQPQHF
V: TRBV27; size: many; J: TRBJ2-1; D: TRBD1; DNA: TGTGCCAGCAGTTTAGAGACAGGGGGCTTAGGCAATGAGCAGTTCTTC; CDR3: CASSLETGGLGNEQFF
V: TRBV27; size: many; J: TRBJ1-5; D: -; DNA: TGTGCCAGCAGTTTCGCGGGGGGCAATCAGCCCCAGCATTTT; CDR3: CASSFAGGNQPQHF
V: TRBV29-1; size: -; J: TRBJ2-3; D: -; DNA: TGCAGCGTTGCGGGAGAGTTAGGCACAGATACGCAGTATTTT; CDR3: CSVAGELGTDTQYF
V: TRBV6-6; size: many; J: TRBJ2-5; D: -; DNA: TGTGCCAGCTCCAAACGCCCGGCGGTACAAGAGACCCAGTACTTC; CDR3: CASSKRPAVQETQYF
V: TRBV4-2; size: many; J: TRBJ2-5; D: -; DNA: TGTGCCAGCAGCCAAGGGCGGTCTACCGGAGGCAAAGAGACCCAGTACTTC; CDR3: CASSQGRSTGGKETQYF
V: TRBV15; size: many; J: TRBJ1-4; D: -; DNA: TGTGCCACCAGCAGAGAGTCAATGTTAGGTGAAAAACTGTTTTTT; CDR3: CATSRESMLGEKLFF
V: TRBV12-3/TRBV12-4; size: many; J: TRBJ2-3; D: -; DNA: TGTGCCAGCAGTCAGACAGTTAGCACAGATACGCAGTATTTT; CDR3: CASSQTVSTDTQYF
V: TRBV3-1; size: many; J: TRBJ1-2; D: -; DNA: TGTGCCAGCAGCCAAGCGGGGGGGTCTCGTCAACCTATGTTCTTC; CDR3: CASSQAGGSRQPMFF
V: TRBV5-1; size: many; J: TRBJ1-2; D: TRBD1; DNA: TGCGCCAGCACCACAAGAGGGACAGGGAACTATGGCTACACCTTC; CDR3: CASTTRGTGNYGYTF
V: TRBV7-9; size: many; J: TRBJ2-5; D: TRBD2; DNA: TGTGCCAGCAGCAGCGGGGGGGAGACCCAGTACTTC; CDR3: CASSSGGETQYF
V: TRBV5-1; size: many; J: TRBJ2-5; D: -; DNA: TGCGCCAGCAGCTTTAGATTTCGGGTAGCGAACCAAGAGACCCAGTACTTC; CDR3: CASSFRFRVANQETQYF